This is a list of T cell receptor beta chains from one sample in a study of blood T cell repertoires in COVID-19. Measured with immunoSEQ multiplex PCR; TCRdb has only the in-frame clones, and not every one. This table has 200,000 to 300,000 clones, 75% to 90% appearing once. Sequenced sample: peripheral blood. The receptors here all came from a woman aged 40 to 55 with acute or convalescent COVID-19. The CDR3 runs from the conserved cysteine through the conserved F or W. Each record gives: clone size, D gene, V gene, CDR3 length, J gene, CDR3 protein, CDR3 DNA. The D gene is left open where the match is weak. Clone size is given for some rows only: seen once, a few or many times, or a class if the clone is expanded.

>NA|TRBD1|TRBV19|14|TRBJ1-5
CASSRDRGAQPQHF
TGTGCCAGTAGTAGGGACAGGGGGGCACAGCCCCAGCATTTT
>once|TRBD2|TRBV5-1|15|TRBJ2-3
CASSPAGGDLDTQYF
TGCGCCAGCAGCCCCGCCGGGGGGGACTTGGATACGCAGTATTTT
>NA|TRBD2|TRBV2|18|TRBJ2-5
CASSGGTSGGAFSETQYF
TGTGCCAGCAGTGGCGGGACTAGCGGGGGGGCCTTTTCAGAGACCCAGTACTTC
>NA|NA|TRBV7-6|14|TRBJ2-1
CASSLASGDNEQFF
TGTGCCAGCAGCTTAGCATCAGGGGACAATGAGCAGTTCTTC
>NA|TRBD1|TRBV28|16|TRBJ1-2
CASSWAAGTANYGYTF
TGTGCCAGCAGTTGGGCTGCCGGGACAGCTAACTATGGCTACACCTTC
>few|TRBD2|TRBV2|15|TRBJ2-1
CASSDRSGGPNEQFF
TGTGCCAGCAGTGATAGAAGCGGGGGGCCAAATGAGCAGTTCTTC
>NA|NA|TRBV19|14|TRBJ2-1
CASSIDSSYNEQFF
TGTGCCAGTAGTATTGACTCCTCCTACAATGAGCAGTTCTTC
>NA|TRBD1|TRBV2|14|TRBJ1-4
CASSEGTGNEKLFF
TGTGCCAGCAGTGAAGGGACAGGAAATGAAAAACTGTTTTTT
>NA|NA|TRBV21-1|14|TRBJ2-2
CASSDTGGPGELFF
TGTGCCAGCAGTGATACAGGGGGCCCCGGGGAGCTGTTTTTT
>once|NA|TRBV11-2|12|TRBJ1-2
CASSQQSYGYTF
TGTGCCAGCAGCCAACAGAGCTATGGCTACACCTTC
>NA|TRBD1|TRBV27|15|TRBJ1-6
CASTVTGGYNSPLHF
TGTGCCAGCACCGTGACAGGGGGTTATAATTCACCCCTCCACTTT
>few|NA|TRBV5-6|13|TRBJ1-2
CASSLDSFYGYTF
TGTGCCAGCAGCTTGGACAGCTTCTATGGCTACACCTTC
>NA|TRBD1|TRBV23-1|15|TRBJ2-5
CASSQSDRGRETQYF
TGCGCCAGCAGTCAATCGGACAGGGGGCGAGAGACCCAGTACTTC
>NA|NA|TRBV11-2|15|TRBJ1-1
CASGYTGYRNTEAFF
TGTGCCAGCGGTTATACAGGGTACAGGAACACTGAAGCTTTCTTT
>NA|TRBD1|TRBV4-1|16|TRBJ1-1
CASSQGYRGMNTEAFF
TGCGCCAGCAGCCAGGGATACAGGGGAATGAACACTGAAGCTTTCTTT
>NA|TRBD1|TRBV29-1|13|TRBJ1-1
CSVARTGNTEAFF
TGCAGCGTAGCTCGGACAGGGAACACTGAAGCTTTCTTT
>NA|NA|TRBV5-1|15|TRBJ1-1
CASSLVPGENTEAFF
TGCGCCAGCAGCTTGGTACCAGGGGAAAACACTGAAGCTTTCTTT
>NA|TRBD2|TRBV15|17|TRBJ2-3
CATSRSTSGGAADTQYF
TGTGCCACCAGCAGATCGACTAGCGGGGGGGCGGCAGATACGCAGTATTTT
>NA|NA|TRBV5-1|18|TRBJ2-3
CASSLPQGFGQDTDTQYF
TGCGCCAGCAGCTTGCCCCAGGGGTTCGGCCAGGACACAGATACGCAGTATTTT
>NA|TRBD1|TRBV25-1|17|TRBJ2-5
CASRSPGQGFRGETQYF
TGTGCCAGCAGATCACCGGGACAGGGGTTTAGAGGGGAGACCCAGTACTTC
>NA|NA|TRBV6-5|14|TRBJ1-3
CASSYGQSGNTIYF
TGTGCCAGCAGTTACGGGCAATCTGGAAACACCATATATTTT
>NA|NA|TRBV14|13|TRBJ1-2
CASSAPGSYGYTF
TGTGCCAGCAGCGCCCCCGGTAGCTATGGCTACACCTTC
>NA|TRBD1|TRBV18|16|TRBJ2-2
CASSITDRANTGELFF
TGTGCCAGCTCAATAACGGACAGGGCGAACACCGGGGAGCTGTTTTTT
>NA|TRBD1|TRBV10-3|16|TRBJ1-2
CAISALGTGNEYGYTF
TGTGCCATCAGTGCTTTAGGGACAGGGAATGAATATGGCTACACCTTC
>NA|NA|TRBV10-3|15|TRBJ1-3
CASLGQLSSGNTIYF
TGTGCCAGCCTCGGACAGTTAAGCTCTGGAAACACCATATATTTT
>NA|NA|TRBV19|16|TRBJ1-1
CASSMGDLIRDTEAFF
TGTGCCAGTAGTATGGGTGATTTAATCAGGGACACTGAAGCTTTCTTT
>NA|TRBD1|TRBV6-5|15|TRBJ1-5
CASSPQTGGYQPQHF
TGTGCCAGCAGCCCCCAGACAGGGGGCTATCAGCCCCAGCATTTT
>NA|NA|TRBV11-2|16|TRBJ2-2
CASSPLRGARTGELFF
TGTGCCAGCAGCCCATTACGGGGGGCCCGGACCGGGGAGCTGTTTTTT